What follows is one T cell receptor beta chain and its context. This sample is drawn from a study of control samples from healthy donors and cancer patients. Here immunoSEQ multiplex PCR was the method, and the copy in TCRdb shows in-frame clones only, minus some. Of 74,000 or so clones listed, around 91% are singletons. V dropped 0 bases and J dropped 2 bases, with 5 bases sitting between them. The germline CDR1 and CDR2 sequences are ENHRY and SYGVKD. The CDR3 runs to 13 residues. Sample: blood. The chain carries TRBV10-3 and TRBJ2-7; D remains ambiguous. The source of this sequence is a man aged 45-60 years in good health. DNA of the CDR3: TGTGCCATCAGTGAGTCTACAGCCTACGAGCAGTACTTC. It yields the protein CAISESTAYEQYF.